The clone carrying this T cell receptor (beta chain) was counted a few times. The antigen is undetermined. TCRdb processed the 5' RACE reads anew with MiXCR; each CDR3 protein has one entry. The table records 100,000 to 150,000 distinct CDR3 sequences, 9.3% of them present only once. The data originate from a study of CD8 T cells in ankylosing spondylitis. General study findings and limits: Clones that were linked to disease were CD8+ and were relatively rare in peripheral blood. Characteristic, it appeared, of ankylosing spondylitis blood was a TCR beta motif of fewer than 10 highly homologous variants. Clones linked to disease were reported to show significant enrichment in matched ankylosing spondylitis synovial fluid.

Input material: blood, either unsorted or a sorted T cell fraction (not recorded which). This clonotype originated in a male donor with ankylosing spondylitis or in good health (not recorded which).

Written as DNA, the CDR3 is TGTGCCAGCAGTCCCGAATTAGCGGGAGGTGGAGAGACCCAGTACTTC. Its translation: CASSPELAGGGETQYF. The V and J genes are TRBV12-3 or TRBV12-4 and TRBJ2-5, with TRBD2 matching over 10 bases. This CDR3 region has 16 residues. The V segment lost 5 bases and the J segment 4 bases; nucleotides outside the gene matches: 10.